This T cell receptor (beta chain) was captured in a study of response to subunit inactivated influenza vaccine. Study-wide results and caveats: That few new T cells are recruited by each seasonal influenza vaccination was the authors' suggestion.

TCRdb redid the calling of the RT-PCR reads with MiXCR, one entry per CDR3 protein. The data hold hundreds of thousands of distinct CDR3 sequences, with around a sixth observed a single time. This CDR3 spans 13 amino acids. Germline CDR1 SQVTM, CDR2 ANQGSEA. V lost 4 bases and J lost 6, with 13 bases in between. Note on this clonotype: Its antigen remains unidentified.

The sample here was PBMCs from blood, taken about 13 days after vaccination. This chain uses TRBV29-1 with TRBJ1-5, with unresolved D. This TCR came from a man aged 45-60 years who received an inactivated influenza vaccine. DNA of the CDR3: TGCAGCGTTGTTATGGGGTTGGGTCAGCCCCAGCATTTT. Translating it yields CSVVMGLGQPQHF.